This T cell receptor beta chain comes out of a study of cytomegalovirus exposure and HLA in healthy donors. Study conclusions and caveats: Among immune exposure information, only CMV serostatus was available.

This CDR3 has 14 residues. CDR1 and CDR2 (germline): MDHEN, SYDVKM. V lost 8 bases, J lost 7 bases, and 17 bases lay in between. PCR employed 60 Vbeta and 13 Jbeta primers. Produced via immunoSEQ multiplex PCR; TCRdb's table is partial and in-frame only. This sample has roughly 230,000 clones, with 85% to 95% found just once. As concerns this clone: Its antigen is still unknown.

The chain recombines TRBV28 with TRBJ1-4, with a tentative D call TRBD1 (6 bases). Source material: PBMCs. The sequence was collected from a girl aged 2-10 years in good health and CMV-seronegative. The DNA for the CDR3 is TGTGCCAGCCATCGCCAGGGGTGGGTTGAAAAACTGTTTTTT. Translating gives CASHRQGWVEKLFF.